These T cell receptor beta chains were read from a single sample in a study of T cell responses to AZD1222 COVID-19 vaccine. The repertoire was sequenced with immunoSEQ multiplex PCR; TCRdb's copy has only in-frame clones and lacks some. The table includes fewer than 85,000 clones, approximately 90% detected once. The material was peripheral blood, obtained 28 days after the second AZD1222 dose. The receptors derive from an adult who received the AZD1222 COVID-19 vaccine. Both conserved end residues are trimmed from each CDR3.

V,J,CDR3
TRBV12-5,TRBJ2-2,ASGFGTNTGELF
TRBV4-2,TRBJ1-5,ASSQQQGTDQPQH
TRBV10-2,TRBJ1-5,ARSPRGIHSGQPQH
TRBV6-5,TRBJ2-1,ASSYDRTPEQF
TRBV18,TRBJ2-7,ASSPEGGAEYEQY
TRBV3-1/TRBV3-2,TRBJ2-7,ASSLSTHRDEQY
TRBV7-8,TRBJ2-1,ASRQGGGIHEQF
TRBV6-5,TRBJ2-7,ASSIGTGEGEQY
TRBV7-9,TRBJ1-1,ASSLDRVNTEAF
TRBV7-2,TRBJ1-2,ASSLVREDSYGYT
TRBV5-1,TRBJ2-5,ASSLGQGPGETQY
TRBV25-1,TRBJ1-2,ASSEGVYYGYT
TRBV7-2,TRBJ1-2,ASSLADRARGYT
TRBV12-3/TRBV12-4,TRBJ1-2,ASSLNRVGGYT
TRBV29-1,TRBJ1-2,SVEGTGEFHGYT
TRBV5-1,TRBJ2-1,ASSLTSGIYNEQF
TRBV6-1,TRBJ2-3,ASSEGSGSGALDTQY
TRBV27,TRBJ1-6,ASSWGYDSPLH
TRBV29-1,TRBJ2-7,SVAIAGTDPYEQY
TRBV7-2,TRBJ2-1,ASRPSGSYNEQF
TRBV29-1,TRBJ1-1,SVQTASEAF
TRBV4-2,TRBJ2-5,ASSQDPYVETQY
TRBV2,TRBJ1-2,ASSVDRDYGYT
TRBV6-5,TRBJ1-3,ASSNTGAGGNTIY
TRBV6-5,TRBJ1-2,ASSYSGQAWGYGYT
TRBV19,TRBJ1-5,ASSPGQINQPQH
TRBV7-8,TRBJ1-2,ASSGMGGNGYT
TRBV23-1,TRBJ2-5,ASSQSTLPETQY
TRBV7-3,TRBJ2-2,ASSPDAGQGRRGELF
TRBV4-3,TRBJ1-2,ASSIRTGGIEGYT
TRBV2,TRBJ2-2,ASSPDVGGTGELF
TRBV6-2/TRBV6-3,TRBJ1-2,ASSNRDRGRGYT
TRBV6-2/TRBV6-3,TRBJ1-5,ASSYRRGPNQPQH
TRBV6-5,TRBJ1-5,ASSPPGGKNQPQH
TRBV14,TRBJ2-5,ASSRTRTGKTQY
TRBV5-6,TRBJ1-5,ASSQLQGYSNQPQH
TRBV18,TRBJ1-6,ASSPTTGPYNSPLH
TRBV10-3,TRBJ2-7,AISLDGFEQY
TRBV10-3,TRBJ2-5,AIGSRETQY
TRBV19,TRBJ2-3,ASTLGLASYTDTQY
TRBV19,TRBJ1-6,ASSYQGQINSPLH
TRBV3-1/TRBV3-2,TRBJ1-2,ASSQPRGGYGYT
TRBV19,TRBJ2-7,ASSFPGLVFEQY
TRBV7-8,TRBJ1-5,ASSLGEGSPPQH
TRBV30,TRBJ1-2,AWSVGNFYGYT
TRBV10-3,TRBJ2-1,ATWDRGLNEQF
TRBV19,TRBJ1-1,ASGGNTEAF
TRBV27,TRBJ1-6,ASSLRNSPLH
TRBV14,TRBJ1-3,ASSQWSGNTIY
TRBV18,TRBJ1-1,ASSSLGRGRSEAF
TRBV18,TRBJ1-1,ASSPVGTEAF
TRBV10-3,TRBJ2-7,AISDLNKYSYEQY
TRBV21-1,TRBJ2-7,ASSKRLVSQVHEQY
TRBV7-2,TRBJ2-3,ASSLLGEADTQY
TRBV7-9,TRBJ2-3,ASSLHGSSVVDTQY
TRBV3-1/TRBV3-2,TRBJ1-2,ASSQNAGGSSGYT
TRBV2,TRBJ1-5,ASSREQASGGQPQH
TRBV3-1/TRBV3-2,TRBJ2-1,ASSQVGLAASGEQF